This T cell receptor (beta chain) stems from a study of Ad26.COV2.S vaccination and SARS-CoV-2 variants. The table came from immunoSEQ multiplex PCR; TCRdb's copy has only in-frame clones and leaves some out. The sample has some 340,000 clones, 70% to 90% seen once. Germline lookup yields CDR1 ENHRY and CDR2 SYGVKD. The ends were cut back, 6 bases at V and 1 base at J, with 13 bases in the middle. This CDR3 region has 15 residues. Treatment noted: about 20 received Ad26.COV2.S at low or high dose, single or two shots; several received placebo; per-sample allocation not given. At day 63 after the first vaccine or placebo injection, samples were drawn.

This receptor was obtained from a person between 18 and 60 years old who received the Ad26.COV2.S COVID-19 vaccine or a placebo. This material consisted of peripheral blood, taken in a trial of Ad26.COV2.S vaccine versus placebo. The chain employs TRBV10-3 and TRBJ2-1; D may be TRBD1 (6 bases). The CDR3 reads CAIRVQGLSYNEQFF. DNA of the CDR3: TGTGCCATCAGGGTACAGGGTCTTTCCTACAATGAGCAGTTCTTC.